This T cell receptor beta chain came from a study of Ad26.COV2.S vaccination and SARS-CoV-2 variants. Background on the study: Enrollment placed the donor in the COV1001 Ad26.COV2.S trial arm.

Treatment of the sample: roughly 20 received Ad26.COV2.S at low or high dose, single or two shots; several received placebo; per-sample allocation not given. Sampling took place 63 days after the first vaccine or placebo injection. Study-level results: Reports say spike-specific CD8+ and CD4+ T cell responses covered substantial breadth after vaccination.

TCRdb's copy holds only in-frame clones and misses some; the assay was immunoSEQ multiplex PCR. The table has 360,000 or so clones, around 89% seen once. Germline CDR1 SGHRS, CDR2 YFSETQ. This CDR3 spans 16 amino acids. The germline V and J ends were trimmed by 4 bases and 0 bases, with 13 bases remaining between them. Concerning this clone itself: Its antigen remains unknown.

The source of this sequence is a person aged 18-65 years who received the Ad26.COV2.S COVID-19 vaccine or a placebo. The genes are TRBV5-1 and TRBJ1-4, with D maybe TRBD1 (5 bases). Sample: peripheral blood, taken in a trial of Ad26.COV2.S vaccine versus placebo. The CDR3 DNA is TGCGCCAGCAGCAGAGGGGTACCCGCAACTAATGAAAAACTGTTTTTT. Protein sequence: CASSRGVPATNEKLFF. Using reference TRBV5-1 and TRBJ1-4 for the parts outside the CDR3, the full variable domain is KAGVTQTPRYLIKTRGQQVTLSCSPISGHRSVSWYQQTPGQGLQFLFEYFSETQRNKGNFPGRFSGRQFSNSRSEMNVSTLELGDSALYLCASSRGVPATNEKLFFGSGTQLSVL.